This T cell receptor beta chain was recovered during a study of T cell responses to AZD1222 COVID-19 vaccine. Study-wide points: Only five or six AZD1222 recipients tested seropositive at baseline. Sampling captured repertoires only after the peak T cell response.

Sequencing used immunoSEQ multiplex PCR; TCRdb keeps in-frame clones, though not all of them. Of around 150,000 clones listed, under 95% are singletons. The analysis combined second doses at about 4 or about 12 weeks. Remarks on this clone: The antigen is not known.

The V and J ends lost 2 bases and 1 base respectively, with 16 bases between them. The V gene's germline CDR1 is SGHNT and CDR2 YYREEE (reference sequence). CDR3 length: 16 amino acids. The clonotype was recovered from an adult who received the AZD1222 COVID-19 vaccine. The sequenced sample was peripheral blood, obtained 28 days after the second AZD1222 dose. The chain couples TRBV5-4 to TRBJ2-7, with D tentatively TRBD1 or TRBD2 (7 bases each). The CDR3 DNA follows: TGTGCCAGCAGCTTTAGATCAGGGGGGGGTTCCTACGAGCAGTACTTC. Translation gives CASSFRSGGGSYEQYF.